This T cell receptor (beta chain) was found in a study of T cell changes during pregnancy in multiple sclerosis. V trimming: 8 bases; J trimming: 6 bases; junction bases outside the gene matches: 7. The CDR3 is made up of 14 amino acids. Germline-derived CDR1 and CDR2 are MNHNS and SASEGT. Sequenced by immunoSEQ multiplex PCR; TCRdb stores in-frame clones only, minus some. The sample yields 55,000 to 70,000 clones, roughly 94% seen once. The sequence was collected from a female donor in good health, enrolled as a control in a pregnancy study. Here the sequenced sample was peripheral blood, taken in the second trimester of pregnancy. The chain combines TRBV6-1 with TRBJ2-2, with 9 bases identical to TRBD1. CDR3 region: CASPRDRVSGELFF. CDR3 DNA: TGTGCCAGCCCTAGGGACAGGGTATCCGGGGAGCTGTTTTTT.